The clone carrying this T cell receptor (beta chain) showed up just once. Per the authors' pipeline: From reference gene primer amplification, estimates of nucleated cell counts were derived. The protocol was immunoSEQ multiplex PCR, while the TCRdb copy is restricted to in-frame clones and leaves out a portion. V and J calls and clone size are copied from that table; D and trimming were computed from the DNA. The sample yields around 290,000 clones, about 89% seen once. This sample is drawn from a study of blood T cell repertoires in COVID-19. Background on the study: From the United States, Italy and Spain came samples of acute and convalescent COVID-19. Sources were T cells, B-cell-depleted T cells, or PBMCs; the material itself was cDNA or gDNA.

Germline V gives CDR1 KGHSH, CDR2 LQKENI. The CDR3 is made up of 14 amino acids. The V end lost 3 bases, the J end lost 0 bases, and 8 bases lay between the germline ends. The rearrangement links TRBV18 to TRBJ2-5, with TRBD2 as a possible D gene (6 bases). Sequences were obtained from peripheral blood. The source of this sequence is a man aged 35 to 55 with acute or convalescent COVID-19. The CDR3 bases are TGTGCCAGCTCACCGTTAGCGGACCAAGAGACCCAGTACTTC. Translating it yields CASSPLADQETQYF. The full variable domain, rest sourced from reference TRBV18 and TRBJ2-5, is NAGVMQNPRHLVRRRGQEARLRCSPMKGHSHVYWYRQLPEEGLKFMVYLQKENIIDESGMPKERFSAEFPKEGPSILRIQQVVRGDSAAYFCASSPLADQETQYFGPGTRLLVL.